These 11 T cell receptor beta chains were sequenced from one sample in a study of regulatory and conventional T cells in RAG deficiency. Sequencing used immunoSEQ multiplex PCR; TCRdb keeps in-frame clones, though not all of them. The profile shows about 1,000 clones, about four fifths of them singletons. The sample comprised CD8+ T cells sorted from blood. Receptor source: a human donor with RAG deficiency presenting as severe combined immunodeficiency.

J is TRBJ2-7 and V is TRBV15; D not certain. Germline CDR1 is LNHNV and CDR2 is YYDKDF (reference sequence). CDR3 length equals 15 residues. Trimming shortened V by 1 base and J by 9 bases, and 19 bases separated the two germline ends. CDR3 sequence (DNA): TGTGCCACCAGCAGAGTGGCGAATTTACGATCGGGGCAGTACTTC. This gives the protein CATSRVANLRSGQYF.

The chain joins TRBV19 to TRBJ2-1; D is unresolved. The CDR3 covers 13 residues. Per the germline V gene, CDR1 is LNHDA and CDR2 is SQIVND (reference sequence). V shed 6 bases and J shed 4 bases, with 10 bases lying between them. The CDR3 loop reads CASSPDTYNEQFF. The CDR3 region has the DNA TGTGCCAGTAGCCCTGACACATACAATGAGCAGTTCTTC.

This chain joins TRBV28 and TRBJ2-2; unclear D gene. The length of the CDR3 is 13 residues. Trimming left V 2 bases short and J 2 bases short, with 3 bases between. Germline CDR1 reads MDHEN; CDR2 reads SYDVKM. This CDR3 reads CASSLDNTGELFF. The CDR3 DNA reads TGTGCCAGCAGTTTAGACAACACCGGGGAGCTGTTTTTT.

The J gene is TRBJ2-7, the V gene TRBV15; TRBD1 agrees at 7 bases. Germline values: CDR1 LNHNV, CDR2 YYDKDF (reference sequence). The CDR3 covers 15 residues. Trimming at V came to 5 bases and at J to 3 bases, leaving 10 bases not matched to a gene. This CDR3 is CATSYTTGLFYEQYF. CDR3 nucleotide sequence: TGTGCCACCAGCTACACGACAGGGTTATTCTACGAGCAGTACTTC. Full variable domain (outside the CDR3, taken from reference TRBV15 and TRBJ2-7): DAMVIQNPRYQVTQFGKPVTLSCSQTLNHNVMYWYQQKSSQAPKLLFHYYDKDFNNEADTPDNFQSRRPNTSFCFLDIRSPGLGDTAMYLCATSYTTGLFYEQYFGPGTRLTVT.

This rearrangement joins TRBV19 to TRBJ1-2; the D gene is possibly TRBD1 (5 bases). This CDR3 has 13 amino acids. The V end was cut by 3 bases, the J end by 6 bases, with 11 bases between. Germline loops: CDR1 LNHDA, CDR2 SQIVND (reference sequence). The DNA of the CDR3 is TGTGCCAGTAGTATCTCAGGGCCCCATGGCTACACCTTC. Translating gives CASSISGPHGYTF. The variable domain in full, with the rest retrieved from reference TRBV19 and TRBJ1-2, is DGGITQSPKYLFRKEGQNVTLSCEQNLNHDAMYWYRQDPGQGLRLIYYSQIVNDFQKGDIAEGYSVSREKKESFPLTVTSAQKNPTAFYLCASSISGPHGYTFGSGTRLTVV.

Regarding this clone: A read error may account for a junction end that differs from germline. V is TRBV12-5 and J is TRBJ2-6; D is undetermined. The CDR3 is 15 residues long. CDR1 and CDR2 (germline): LGHNT, FRNRAP. The CDR3 sequence: CASGLGQSGTNVLTF. As DNA, the CDR3 is TGTGCTAGTGGTTTGGGACAATCTGGGACCAACGTCCTGACTTTC.

The chain carries TRBV9 and TRBJ1-5, with a tentative D call TRBD1 (5 bases). Trimming removed 3 bases from V and 7 bases from J, with 14 bases in between. There are 14 residues in the CDR3. Per the germline V gene, CDR1 is SGDLS and CDR2 is YYNGEE. The CDR3 DNA reads TGTGCCAGCAGCGACGGGACTAAGGGCCAGCCCCAGCATTTT. Translated, it gives CASSDGTKGQPQHF.

The J gene is TRBJ2-1, the V gene TRBV27; D gene ambiguous. Trimming removed 0 bases at V and 6 bases at J, with 3 bases between. Germline V lookup: CDR1 MNHEY, CDR2 SMNVEV (reference sequence). The length of the CDR3 is 12 residues. CDR3 bases: TGTGCCAGCAGTTTATCCCCCAATGAGCAGTTCTTC. It yields the protein CASSLSPNEQFF.

This clone was counted a single time. The chain joins TRBV30 to TRBJ1-5; D is perhaps TRBD1 (5 bases). There are 13 residues in the CDR3. With 0 bases removed from V and 2 bases from J, the gap between germline ends came to 5 bases. Germline CDR1 and CDR2: GTSNPN and SVGIG (reference sequence). The CDR3 DNA is TGTGCCTGGAGTGTAGGGGGCAATCAGCCCCAGCATTTT. Residues: CAWSVGGNQPQHF.

This rearrangement joins TRBV27 to TRBJ1-4, with TRBD1 matching over 9 bases. This CDR3 region has 16 residues. The ends lost 1 base at V and 7 bases at J; junction bases unmatched: 7. The germline V gene encodes CDR1 MNHEY and CDR2 SMNVEV (reference sequence). The CDR3 region has the DNA TGTGCCAGCAGTTTATTATTGGGACAGGGAGGTGAAAAACTGTTTTTT. As protein: CASSLLLGQGGEKLFF. Filled out from reference TRBV27 and TRBJ1-4, the complete variable domain reads EAQVTQNPRYLITVTGKKLTVTCSQNMNHEYMSWYRQDPGLGLRQIYYSMNVEVTDKGDVPEGYKVSRKEKRNFPLILESPSPNQTSLYFCASSLLLGQGGEKLFFGSGTQLSVL.

This clone was found once. This chain links TRBV9 with TRBJ1-1; D gene unclear. In germline, CDR1 is SGDLS, CDR2 YYNGEE. The CDR3 runs 14 residues. Trimming removed 4 bases from V and 1 base from J, with 11 bases in between. This CDR3 is CASSPGDSNTEAFF. The DNA of the CDR3 is TGTGCCAGCAGCCCAGGAGACTCGAACACTGAAGCTTTCTTT.